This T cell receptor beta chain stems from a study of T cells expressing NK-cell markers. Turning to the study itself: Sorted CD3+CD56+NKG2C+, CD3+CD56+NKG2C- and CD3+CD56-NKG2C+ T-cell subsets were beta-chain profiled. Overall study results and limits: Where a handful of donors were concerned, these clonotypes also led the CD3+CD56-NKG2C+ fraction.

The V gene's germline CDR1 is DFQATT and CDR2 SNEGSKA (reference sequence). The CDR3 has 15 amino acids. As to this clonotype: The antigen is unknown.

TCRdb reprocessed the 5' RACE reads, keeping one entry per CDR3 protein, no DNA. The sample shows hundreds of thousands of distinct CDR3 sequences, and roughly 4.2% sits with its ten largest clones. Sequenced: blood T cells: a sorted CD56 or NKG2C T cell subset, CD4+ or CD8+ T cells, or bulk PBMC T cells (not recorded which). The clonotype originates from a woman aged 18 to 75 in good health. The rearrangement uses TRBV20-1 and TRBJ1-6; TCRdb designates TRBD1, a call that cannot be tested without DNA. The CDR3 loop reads CSWVQGALHNSPLHF.